These 26 T cell receptor beta chains share one sample of origin, sequenced in a study of PD-1 and CTLA-4 blockade in melanoma. Profiled with immunoSEQ multiplex PCR; TCRdb holds only in-frame clones, not every one. The table records around 20,000 clones, about 91% of them present only once. Sequenced here: CD8+ T cells from peripheral blood, sampled before anti-PD-1 treatment. All receptors come from a human donor with melanoma.

The rearrangement uses TRBV27 and TRBJ1-2; D perhaps matches TRBD1 (6 bases). This CDR3 has 14 amino acids. In germline, CDR1 is MNHEY, CDR2 SMNVEV (reference sequence). V was cut by 5 bases and J by 7 bases, with 17 bases left in between. This CDR3 is CASSPTGLRGGYTF. In DNA form, the CDR3 reads TGTGCCAGCAGTCCTACAGGGTTGCGAGGTGGCTACACCTTC.

This rearrangement joins TRBV7-2 to TRBJ2-5; the D is unclear. Germline V lookup: CDR1 SGHTA, CDR2 FQGNSA. The length of the CDR3 is 12 residues. Trimming pared 2 bases from V and 5 bases from J, leaving 6 bases between. The CDR3 DNA reads as TGTGCCAGCAGCTTATCGCGGGAGACCCAGTACTTC. Translation: CASSLSRETQYF.

Points on this clone: Different DNA sequences within this sample yield the same CDR3. The chain joins TRBV9 to TRBJ2-1, with a possible D match to TRBD1 (5 bases). CDR1 is SGDLS, CDR2 YYNGEE, per germline. This CDR3 is built from 15 residues. V lost 3 bases, J lost 1 base, and 11 bases lay in between. The CDR3 bases are TGTGCCAGCAGCGCCCAGGGCAATTCCTACAATGAGCAGTTCTTC. This codes for CASSAQGNSYNEQFF.

The CDR3 region has the DNA TGTGCCAGCAGCTTCGGGGCTAGCGGGGGGGGCACAGATACGCAGTATTTT. This sequence encodes CASSFGASGGGTDTQYF. The genes are TRBV5-8 and TRBJ2-3, with 12 bases lining up with TRBD2. This CDR3 is built from 17 residues. Trimming took 2 bases from V and 1 from J; bases not matched to a gene: 5. Germline CDR1 is SGHTS and CDR2 is YDEGEE.

This clone was recorded once. The chain joins TRBV28 to TRBJ1-1; 8 bases map to TRBD1. CDR3 length: 14 residues. The trim removed 10 bases at V and 0 bases at J, leaving 7 bases unmatched. Germline V gives CDR1 MDHEN, CDR2 SYDVKM. The CDR3 sequence is CATQRTGLNTEAFF. In nucleotides, the CDR3 is TGTGCCACCCAACGGACAGGGTTGAACACTGAAGCTTTCTTT.

The V gene is TRBV6-5, the J gene TRBJ2-3; no clear D. Germline CDR1 and CDR2: MNHEY and SVGAGI. V dropped 5 bases and J dropped 6 bases, with 15 bases sitting between them. The CDR3 sequence is 14 residues long. The CDR3 bases are TGTGCCAGCAGTCCCACCATCATCCGGGATACGCAGTATTTT. Translating gives CASSPTIIRDTQYF.

The chain links TRBV12-3 or TRBV12-4 to TRBJ1-4; possible D gene TRBD1, 5 bases. The CDR3 covers 13 residues. The germline V and J ends were trimmed by 3 bases and 8 bases, with 10 bases remaining between them. The CDR3 loop is CASSFSGPEKLFF. The CDR3 DNA follows: TGTGCCAGCAGTTTCTCAGGGCCCGAAAAACTGTTTTTT.

The chain combines TRBV7-9 with TRBJ1-1; D might be TRBD1 (6 bases). The CDR3 has 15 residues. Between the trimmed V and J ends, which lost 5 bases and 1 base, there was a span of 14 bases. Germline values: CDR1 SEHNR, CDR2 FQNEAQ (reference sequence). CDR3 sequence: CASSPLQGGNTEAFF. DNA of the CDR3: TGTGCCAGCAGCCCACTACAGGGCGGGAACACTGAAGCTTTCTTT.

The rearrangement joins TRBV5-1 to TRBJ1-1; 10 positions agree with TRBD1. Trimming took 0 bases from V and 8 from J; bases not matched to a gene: 7. The CDR3 totals 15 residues. Germline V gene data show CDR1 as SGHRS and CDR2 as YFSETQ. The CDR3 sequence: CASSLGTGGGEEAFF. The CDR3 DNA is TGCGCCAGCAGCTTGGGGACAGGGGGAGGAGAGGAAGCTTTCTTT.

The V and J genes are TRBV29-1 and TRBJ2-5, with D perhaps matching TRBD1 or TRBD2 (6 bases each). Trimming took off 3 bases at V and 5 bases at J, with 13 bases between the two ends. This CDR3 region has 13 residues. Germline V gene data show CDR1 as SQVTM and CDR2 as ANQGSEA. Here the CDR3 reads CSVESGGGETQYF. DNA for the CDR3: TGCAGCGTTGAGAGCGGAGGGGGGGAGACCCAGTACTTC.

This chain connects TRBV6-5 to TRBJ2-2; 7 bases agree with TRBD1. The germline gives CDR1 MNHEY, CDR2 SVGAGI. This CDR3 comprises 13 residues. Trimming cost V 8 bases and J 0 bases; bases outside gene matches: 0. The CDR3 loop is CASGTANTGELFF. The CDR3 DNA reads as TGTGCCAGCGGGACAGCGAACACCGGGGAGCTGTTTTTT.

J is TRBJ2-1 and V is TRBV27; D gene ambiguous. The ends were cut back, 2 bases at V and 2 bases at J, with 7 bases in the middle. Per germline, CDR1 MNHEY and CDR2 SMNVEV (reference sequence). The CDR3 totals 14 residues. This CDR3 is CASSLTTAYNEQFF. For the CDR3, the DNA is TGTGCCAGCAGTTTAACAACGGCCTACAATGAGCAGTTCTTC.

This chain joins TRBV3-1 (or the pseudogene TRBV3-2) and TRBJ2-3, with D possibly being TRBD2 (6 bases). V lost 0 bases to trimming and J lost 3 bases, with 22 bases between them. Germline CDR1 reads LGHDT; CDR2 reads YNNKEL (reference sequence). The length of the CDR3 is 19 residues. CDR3 sequence (DNA): TGTGCCAGCAGCCAAGATGCCTCTGTTAGCGGAGGTAGGACAGATACGCAGTATTTT. Translated, it gives CASSQDASVSGGRTDTQYF.

This clone was found once. The chain links TRBV30 to TRBJ2-3; TRBD2 might be the D (7 bases). The CDR3 consists of 14 residues. CDR1 and CDR2 from the germline V gene are GTSNPN and SVGIG (reference sequence). Trimming stripped 0 bases from V and 1 base from J, with 8 bases between. CDR3 protein: CAWSVGGGTDTQYF. CDR3 in DNA: TGTGCCTGGAGTGTAGGGGGGGGCACAGATACGCAGTATTTT.

This clone appeared once. The J gene is TRBJ2-3, the V gene TRBV9; a possible D gene is TRBD2 (7 bases). Trimming pared 0 bases from V and 5 bases from J, leaving 13 bases between. The CDR3 is 15 amino acids. Per the germline V gene, CDR1 is SGDLS and CDR2 is YYNGEE. CDR3 nucleotides: TGTGCCAGCAGCGTAGAGGGGGGGGCCCAAGATACGCAGTATTTT. Protein: CASSVEGGAQDTQYF.

The rearrangement links TRBV27 to TRBJ2-3, with D possibly matching TRBD2 (5 bases). From germline, CDR1 is MNHEY and CDR2 SMNVEV (reference sequence). CDR3 length: 14 residues. V lost 6 bases to trimming and J lost 10 bases, with 20 bases between them. In DNA form, the CDR3 reads TGTGCCAGCAGCCCTGCCCCCGGGGTCCGGTCGCAGTATTTT. It specifies CASSPAPGVRSQYF.

Written as DNA, the CDR3 is TGTGCCAGTAGTATCGGGACAGTATACAATGAGCAGTTCTTC. This gives the protein CASSIGTVYNEQFF. The chain recombines TRBV19 with TRBJ2-1; 7 nucleotides line up with TRBD1. Germline V gene sequence: CDR1 LNHDA, CDR2 SQIVND (reference sequence). CDR3 size: 14 residues. V shed 3 bases and J 4 bases; nucleotides not matched to a gene: 3.

V is TRBV4-1 and J is TRBJ1-4, with D perhaps matching TRBD1 (6 bases). V lost 5 bases and J 3 bases, leaving 13 bases between the germline ends. Germline assignment: CDR1 MGHRA and CDR2 YSYEKL. The CDR3 covers 15 residues. The CDR3 DNA is TGCGCCAGCAGCTCGGGGGGGGCCTCTAATGAAAAACTGTTTTTT. It translates to CASSSGGASNEKLFF.

The chain is built from TRBV29-1 and TRBJ2-3, with D perhaps TRBD1 (6 bases). Per the germline V gene, CDR1 is SQVTM and CDR2 is ANQGSEA. The CDR3 totals 15 residues. Trimming left V 5 bases short and J 1 base short, with 16 bases between. The CDR3 DNA is TGCAGCGTTTATACCGGGACACTTCGCACAGATACGCAGTATTTT. This codes for CSVYTGTLRTDTQYF.

This clone was detected once. CDR3 sequence (DNA): TGTGCCAGCAGTGAAGTCAGGGGGAACACTGAAGCTTTCTTT. It specifies CASSEVRGNTEAFF. The chain has TRBV6-1 and TRBJ1-1, with a weak D call TRBD1 (6 bases). V was pared by 1 base and J by 1 base, with 7 bases between. CDR3 size: 14 residues. Germline values: CDR1 MNHNS, CDR2 SASEGT.

The chain combines TRBV9 with TRBJ2-3; D is ambiguous. Germline V gene data show CDR1 as SGDLS and CDR2 as YYNGEE. This CDR3 comprises 10 residues. V was clipped by 3 bases and J by 6 bases, with 2 bases between them. The CDR3 sequence is CASSGDTQYF. The CDR3 nucleotides read TGTGCCAGCAGCGGGGATACGCAGTATTTT.

This clone is termed medium-sized. V gene TRBV2 combines with J gene TRBJ2-7, with D uncertain. Trimming pared 6 bases from V and 4 bases from J, leaving 7 bases between. This CDR3 is 11 amino acids long. Germline values: CDR1 SNHLY, CDR2 FYNNEI. The CDR3 is CASSEIYEQYF. DNA of the CDR3: TGTGCCAGCAGCGAAATTTACGAGCAGTACTTC.

DNA of the CDR3: TGTGCCAGCAGTTACCGGGACTACGAGCAGTACTTC. Translation: CASSYRDYEQYF. The chain is built from TRBV28 and TRBJ2-7; a possible D gene is TRBD2 (5 bases). V was cut by 4 bases and J by 3 bases, with 7 bases left in between. Germline CDR1 is MDHEN and CDR2 is SYDVKM. CDR3 length equals 12 residues.

This rearrangement joins TRBV9 to TRBJ2-1, with D maybe TRBD1 (6 bases). Germline CDR1 SGDLS, CDR2 YYNGEE. Trimming cost V 2 bases and J 9 bases, with 12 bases left between them. The CDR3 consists of 13 residues. The CDR3 loop is CASSVDSPSEQFF. DNA for the CDR3: TGTGCCAGCAGCGTGGACAGCCCCAGTGAGCAGTTCTTC. Full variable domain (outside the CDR3, taken from reference TRBV9 and TRBJ2-1): DSGVTQTPKHLITATGQRVTLRCSPRSGDLSVYWYQQSLDQGLQFLIQYYNGEERAKGNILERFSAQQFPDLHSELNLSSLELGDSALYFCASSVDSPSEQFFGPGTRLTVL.

The chain uses TRBV29-1 and TRBJ1-4, with a tentative D call TRBD1 (5 bases). With 1 base removed from V and 14 bases from J, the gap between germline ends came to 11 bases. Germline loops: CDR1 SQVTM, CDR2 ANQGSEA. The CDR3 consists of 11 residues. CDR3: CSVEGGLGLFF. The CDR3 DNA sequence: TGCAGCGTTGAAGGGGGCTTGGGGCTGTTTTTT.

Here the CDR3 DNA reads TGTGCCATCAGTGCGGAGGGGCACCAAGAGACCCAGTACTTC. Amino acid sequence: CAISAEGHQETQYF. J is TRBJ2-5 and V is TRBV10-3; the D gene is possibly TRBD2 (6 bases). The CDR3 consists of 14 residues. In germline, CDR1 is ENHRY, CDR2 SYGVKD. Trimming stripped 4 bases from V and 0 bases from J, with 9 bases between.